This T cell receptor (beta chain) was observed in a study of T-cell memory formation after mild COVID-19. The 5'RACE method, run with constant-segment primers, produced TCR alpha and TCR beta cDNA libraries (carrying sample barcodes and UMIs). Via MiXCR, TCRdb re-called the 5' RACE reads, giving one row per CDR3 protein. The sample consists of about 140,000 distinct CDR3 sequences, around 14% of them appearing once. Between the trimmed V and J ends, which lost 7 bases and 1 base, there was a span of 8 bases. Germline CDR1 SGHRS, CDR2 YFSETQ. CDR3 length: 12 residues. The chain joins TRBV5-1 to TRBJ1-1, with D perhaps matching TRBD1 (5 bases). Material for sequencing was PBMCs or a T cell subset sorted from them (not recorded which). This TCR was recovered from an adult woman who had mild COVID-19 (a few samples of this study predate the infection). Cell type and time point are not known. The CDR3 protein is CASRRANTEAFF. The CDR3 region has the DNA TGCGCCAGCCGCAGGGCGAACACTGAAGCTTTCTTT.